The clone carrying this T cell receptor (beta chain) occurred a few times. Antigen unknown. The CDR3 contains 17 residues. Germline V lookup: CDR1 MNHEY, CDR2 SMNVEV (reference sequence). V was pared by 3 bases and J by 4 bases, with 20 bases between. TCRdb re-derived calls from the multiplex PCR reads in MiXCR, one entry per CDR3 protein. The profile covers around 150,000 distinct CDR3 sequences, with about 22% appearing a single time and about 2.6% taken by the ten largest. The data stem from a study of breast tumors, draining lymph nodes, adjacent tissues. Samples came from axillary lymph nodes draining the breast cancer. Study-wide findings and caveats: Compared with lymph nodes, tumors were less diverse; compared with nontumor tissue, more. Findings are consistent with lymph node origin and intratumoral expansion of most tumor T cells. The lymph node origin of tumor T cells was framed as consistent with a hypothesis, not demonstrated.

The material sequenced was axillary lymph node tissue. The chain couples TRBV27 to TRBJ2-3, with a tentative D call TRBD1 (5 bases). The origin of this receptor is a female donor with breast cancer. Some clones in this sample may be carry-over from other donors' samples. The CDR3 sequence is CASSFHSAAGAPDTQYF. As DNA, the CDR3 is TGTGCCAGCAGTTTCCACTCGGCCGCTGGGGCCCCAGATACGCAGTATTTT.